Included here is one TCR beta chain sequence, with context. The target of this receptor is not known. No quality values exist for individual bases; no much larger clone is one base distant. Other DNA sequences in the same sample also yield this CDR3. The collaborating institutions used their own protocols to collect whole blood in K2EDTA tubes. For TCRbeta analysis, collaborators shipped samples as frozen whole blood, isolated PBMCs, or DNA extracted from either of those sample types. The source of the sample is a study of blood T cell repertoires in COVID-19 (dated by TCRdb to about 2020). Background on the whole study: Samples from collaborators originated in the United States, Italy and Spain and spanned both the acute and convalescent phases of COVID-19. The repertoires were released in a freely available public database meant as a resource for research on the immune response to SARS-CoV-2. HLA class I and class II types, where available, came from metadata supplied by the sample provider rather than from assay-based typing. Deeply sampled blood TCRbeta repertoires from subjects exposed to, actively infected with, or recovered from COVID-19 were included in the dataset. The samples were drawn from two sources: the first 160 participants of the ongoing ImmuneRACE study, and fewer than 1,500 subjects contributed by 6 global collaborators. The prospective study material was composed of cDNA or gDNA derived from T cells, B-cell-depleted T cells, or PBMCs. Sample metadata almost always included a de-identified subject ID, COVID-19 status, age in years and sex. The investigation overall reported the following: The amount of clinical and demographic metadata varied by source and participant and was provided uncurated.

The immunoSEQ Assay, a bias-controlled multiplex PCR, was used to amplify TCRbeta CDR3 regions from genomic DNA. From the authors' description of their analysis: The number of nucleated cells in each sample was estimated by amplification of reference gene primers within the assay. To quantify the absolute abundance of each unique TCRbeta CDR3 rearrangement, sequence reads were collapsed and filtered. Productive Simpson clonality was computed per sample as the square root of Simpson's diversity index over productive rearrangements. TCRdb holds this immuneACCESS table with in-frame rearrangements only. Some clones are missing; in checked studies, unresolved V genes explain under half, and the rest has no known cause. V and J calls and clone size are as listed in that table; D and trimming were resolved from the DNA. For this sample there are just over 150,000 clones; 75% to 90% appear just once. Of the sample, around 3.2% falls within the top ten clones.

The source material was peripheral blood. This clonotype originated in a human donor with acute or convalescent COVID-19. The donor label of this sample is uncertain.

The sequence in DNA is TGTGCCAGCAGCCTCACAGGGGTCGGTGAAAAACTGTTTTTT. This sequence encodes CASSLTGVGEKLFF. The chain is made from TRBV7-9 and TRBJ1-4; 7 bases in the middle match TRBD1. CDR1 SEHNR and CDR2 FQNEAQ are derived from the germline V gene (reference sequence). CDR3 length: 14 amino acids, cysteine to phenylalanine. Only CDR3 DNA is held: 42 bases, read in frame from base 1. Germline trimming: 5 bases from V, 7 bases from J; junction bases outside gene matches: 7.